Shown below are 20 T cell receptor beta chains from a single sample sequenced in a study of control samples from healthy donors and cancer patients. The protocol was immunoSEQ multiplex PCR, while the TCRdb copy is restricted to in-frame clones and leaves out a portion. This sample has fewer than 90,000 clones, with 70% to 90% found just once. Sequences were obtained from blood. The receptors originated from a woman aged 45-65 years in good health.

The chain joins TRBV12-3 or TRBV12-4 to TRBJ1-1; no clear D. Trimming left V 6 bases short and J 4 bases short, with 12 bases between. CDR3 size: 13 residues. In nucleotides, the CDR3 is TGTGCCAGCAGCCTTACAAGGCCCACTGAAGCTTTCTTT. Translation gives CASSLTRPTEAFF.

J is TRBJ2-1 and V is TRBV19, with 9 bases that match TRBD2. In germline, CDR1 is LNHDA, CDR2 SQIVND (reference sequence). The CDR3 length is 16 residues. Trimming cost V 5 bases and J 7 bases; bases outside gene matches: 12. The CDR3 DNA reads TGTGCCAGTAGTTACGACCTCCCTAGCGGGGATAATGAGCAGTTCTTC. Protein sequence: CASSYDLPSGDNEQFF. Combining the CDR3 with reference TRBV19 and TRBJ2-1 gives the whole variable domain DGGITQSPKYLFRKEGQNVTLSCEQNLNHDAMYWYRQDPGQGLRLIYYSQIVNDFQKGDIAEGYSVSREKKESFPLTVTSAQKNPTAFYLCASSYDLPSGDNEQFFGPGTRLTVL.

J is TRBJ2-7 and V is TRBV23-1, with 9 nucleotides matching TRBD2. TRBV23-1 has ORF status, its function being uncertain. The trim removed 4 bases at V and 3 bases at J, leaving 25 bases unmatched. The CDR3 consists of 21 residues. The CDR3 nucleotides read TGCGCCAGCAGTCGCCCCCGTCTCCAGCGGGGGGTCCAACCGGGGGACTACGAGCAGTACTTC. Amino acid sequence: CASSRPRLQRGVQPGDYEQYF.

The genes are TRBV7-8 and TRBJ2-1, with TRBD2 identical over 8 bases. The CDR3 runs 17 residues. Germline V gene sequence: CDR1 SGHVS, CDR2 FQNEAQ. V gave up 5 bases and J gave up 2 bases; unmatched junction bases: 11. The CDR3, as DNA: TGTGCCAGCAGCCCGGCCCGGAGCGGGGGTACCTACAATGAGCAGTTCTTC. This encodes CASSPARSGGTYNEQFF.

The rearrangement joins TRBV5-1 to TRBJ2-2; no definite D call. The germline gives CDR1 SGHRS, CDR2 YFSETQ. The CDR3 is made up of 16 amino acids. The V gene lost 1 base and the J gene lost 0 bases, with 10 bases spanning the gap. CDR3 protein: CASSLMSSANTGELFF. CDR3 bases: TGCGCCAGCAGCTTGATGTCTTCCGCGAACACCGGGGAGCTGTTTTTT.

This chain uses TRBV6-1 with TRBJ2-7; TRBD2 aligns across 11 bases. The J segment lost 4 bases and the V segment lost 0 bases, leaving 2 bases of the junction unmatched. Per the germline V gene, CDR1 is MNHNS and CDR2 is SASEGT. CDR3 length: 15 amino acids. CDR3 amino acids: CASSEASSGGYEQYF. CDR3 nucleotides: TGTGCCAGCAGTGAAGCGTCTAGCGGGGGGTACGAGCAGTACTTC.

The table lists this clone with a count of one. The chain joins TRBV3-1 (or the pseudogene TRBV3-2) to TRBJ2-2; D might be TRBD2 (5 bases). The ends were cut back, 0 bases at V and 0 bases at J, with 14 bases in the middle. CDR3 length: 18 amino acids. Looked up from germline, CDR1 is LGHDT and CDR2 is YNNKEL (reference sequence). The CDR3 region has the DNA TGTGCCAGCAGCCAAGATCTCGGGGAGAGTACGAACACCGGGGAGCTGTTTTTT. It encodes CASSQDLGESTNTGELFF.

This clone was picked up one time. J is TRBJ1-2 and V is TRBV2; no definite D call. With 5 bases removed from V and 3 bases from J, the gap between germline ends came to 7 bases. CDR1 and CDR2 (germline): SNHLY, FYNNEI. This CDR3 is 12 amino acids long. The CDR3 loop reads CASSQQHYGYTF. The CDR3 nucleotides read TGTGCCAGCAGTCAACAGCACTATGGCTACACCTTC.

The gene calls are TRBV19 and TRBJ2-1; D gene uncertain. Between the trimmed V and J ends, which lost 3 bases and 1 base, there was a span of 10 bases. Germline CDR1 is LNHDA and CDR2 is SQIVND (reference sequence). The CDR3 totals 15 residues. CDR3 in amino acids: CASSIERVSYNEQFF. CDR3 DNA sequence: TGTGCCAGTAGTATTGAAAGGGTATCCTACAATGAGCAGTTCTTC.

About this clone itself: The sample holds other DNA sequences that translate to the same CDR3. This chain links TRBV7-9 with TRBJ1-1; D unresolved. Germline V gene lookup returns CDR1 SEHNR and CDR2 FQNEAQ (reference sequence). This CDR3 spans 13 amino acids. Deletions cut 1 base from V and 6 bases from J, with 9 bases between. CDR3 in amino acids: CASSLEPGAEAFF. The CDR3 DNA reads TGTGCCAGCAGCTTAGAGCCCGGGGCTGAAGCTTTCTTT.

CDR3 in amino acids: CASSILRAVSYNEQFF. The CDR3 DNA follows: TGTGCCAGTAGTATTCTTCGGGCAGTTTCCTACAATGAGCAGTTCTTC. J is TRBJ2-1 and V is TRBV19; the D is unclear. Germline V CDR1 and CDR2: LNHDA, SQIVND (reference sequence). Trimming took 3 bases from V and 1 from J, leaving 13 bases between them. CDR3 length equals 16 residues. The full variable domain, with the rest looked up from reference TRBV19 and TRBJ2-1, is DGGITQSPKYLFRKEGQNVTLSCEQNLNHDAMYWYRQDPGQGLRLIYYSQIVNDFQKGDIAEGYSVSREKKESFPLTVTSAQKNPTAFYLCASSILRAVSYNEQFFGPGTRLTVL.

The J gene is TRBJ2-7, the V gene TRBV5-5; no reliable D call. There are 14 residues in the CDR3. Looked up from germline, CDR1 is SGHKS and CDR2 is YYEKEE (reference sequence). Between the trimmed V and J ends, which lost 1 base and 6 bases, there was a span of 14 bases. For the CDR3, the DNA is TGTGCCAGCAGCTTGTTACACTCGTCGTCCGAGCAGTACTTC. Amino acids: CASSLLHSSSEQYF.

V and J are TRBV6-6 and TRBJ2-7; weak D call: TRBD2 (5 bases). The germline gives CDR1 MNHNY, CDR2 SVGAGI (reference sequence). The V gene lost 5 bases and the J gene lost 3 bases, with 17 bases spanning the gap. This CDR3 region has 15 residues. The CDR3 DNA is TGTGCCAGCAGTCACCCCCCGGGGAATCTCTACGAGCAGTACTTC. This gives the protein CASSHPPGNLYEQYF.

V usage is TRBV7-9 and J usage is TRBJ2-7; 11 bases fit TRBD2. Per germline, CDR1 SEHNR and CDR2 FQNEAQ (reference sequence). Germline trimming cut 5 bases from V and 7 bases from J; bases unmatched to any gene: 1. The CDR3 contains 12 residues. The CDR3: CASSGTSGEQYF. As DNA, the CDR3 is TGTGCCAGCAGCGGGACTAGCGGAGAGCAGTACTTC.

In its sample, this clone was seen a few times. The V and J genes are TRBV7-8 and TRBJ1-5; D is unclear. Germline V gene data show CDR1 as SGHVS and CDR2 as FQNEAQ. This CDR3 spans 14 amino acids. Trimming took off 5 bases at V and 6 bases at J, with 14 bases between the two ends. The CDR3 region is CASSPGWGGQPQHF. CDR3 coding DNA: TGTGCCAGCAGCCCCGGGTGGGGTGGTCAGCCCCAGCATTTT.

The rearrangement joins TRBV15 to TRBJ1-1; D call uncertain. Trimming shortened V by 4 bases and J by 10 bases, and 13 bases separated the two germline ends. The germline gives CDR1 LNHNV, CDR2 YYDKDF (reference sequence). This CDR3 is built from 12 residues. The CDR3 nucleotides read TGTGCCACCAGCAAGGTGGGTTCGGGAGCTTTCTTT. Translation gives CATSKVGSGAFF.

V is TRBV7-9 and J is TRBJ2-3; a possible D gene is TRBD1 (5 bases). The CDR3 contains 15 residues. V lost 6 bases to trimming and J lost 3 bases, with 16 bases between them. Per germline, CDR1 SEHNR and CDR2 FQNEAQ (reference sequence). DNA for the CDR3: TGTGCCAGCAGTTCTTCAGGGCCCTCGACAGATACGCAGTATTTT. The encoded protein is CASSSSGPSTDTQYF.

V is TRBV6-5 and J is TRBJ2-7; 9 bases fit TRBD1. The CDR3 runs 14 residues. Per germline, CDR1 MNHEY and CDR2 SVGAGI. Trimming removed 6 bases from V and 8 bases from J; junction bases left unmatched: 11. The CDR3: CASSEGTGRVKQYF. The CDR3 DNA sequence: TGTGCCAGCAGCGAGGGGACAGGGCGTGTCAAGCAGTACTTC.

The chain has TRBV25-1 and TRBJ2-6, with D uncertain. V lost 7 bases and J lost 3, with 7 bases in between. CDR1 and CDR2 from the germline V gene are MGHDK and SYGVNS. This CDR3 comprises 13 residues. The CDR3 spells CASKEFGANVLTF. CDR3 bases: TGTGCCAGCAAAGAATTTGGGGCCAACGTCCTGACTTTC.

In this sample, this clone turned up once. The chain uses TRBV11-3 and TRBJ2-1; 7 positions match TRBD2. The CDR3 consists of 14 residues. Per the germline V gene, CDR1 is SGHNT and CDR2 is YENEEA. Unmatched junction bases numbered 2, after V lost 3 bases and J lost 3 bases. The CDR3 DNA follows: TGTGCCAGCAGCTTTGCGGGGGACTACAATGAGCAGTTCTTC. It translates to CASSFAGDYNEQFF.